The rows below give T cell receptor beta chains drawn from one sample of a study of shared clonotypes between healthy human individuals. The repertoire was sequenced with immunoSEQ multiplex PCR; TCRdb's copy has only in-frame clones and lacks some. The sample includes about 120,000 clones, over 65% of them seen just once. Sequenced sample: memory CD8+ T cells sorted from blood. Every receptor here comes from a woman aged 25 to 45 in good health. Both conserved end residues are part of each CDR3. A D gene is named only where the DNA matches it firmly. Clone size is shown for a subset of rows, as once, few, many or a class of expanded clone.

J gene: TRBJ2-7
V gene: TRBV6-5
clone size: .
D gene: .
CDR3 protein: CASRSAGESYEQYF
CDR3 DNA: TGTGCCAGCAGGTCGGCAGGGGAAAGCTACGAGCAGTACTTC

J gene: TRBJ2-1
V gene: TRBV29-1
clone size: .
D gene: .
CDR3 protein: CSGWEEFRRGEQFF
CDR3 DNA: TGCAGCGGATGGGAGGAATTTCGACGGGGAGAGCAGTTCTTC

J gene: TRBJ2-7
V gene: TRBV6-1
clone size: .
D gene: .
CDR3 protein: CASTYGPHEQYF
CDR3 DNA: TGTGCCAGCACCTACGGCCCTCACGAGCAGTACTTC

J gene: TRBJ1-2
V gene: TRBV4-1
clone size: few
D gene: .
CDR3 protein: CASSQEGRYGYTF
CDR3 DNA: TGCGCCAGCAGCCAAGAGGGGCGCTATGGCTACACCTTC

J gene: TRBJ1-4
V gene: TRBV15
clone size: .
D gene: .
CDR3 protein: CATSREMAANSEKLFF
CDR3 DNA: TGTGCCACCAGCAGAGAAATGGCAGCAAACTCTGAAAAACTGTTTTTT

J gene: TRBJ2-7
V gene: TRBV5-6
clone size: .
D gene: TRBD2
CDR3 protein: CASSHYLAGVYEQYF
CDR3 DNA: TGTGCCAGCAGTCATTATCTAGCGGGAGTTTACGAGCAGTACTTC

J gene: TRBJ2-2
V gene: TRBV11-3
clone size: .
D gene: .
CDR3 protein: CASREQGDGELFF
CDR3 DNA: TGTGCCAGCAGAGAACAGGGAGACGGGGAGCTGTTTTTT

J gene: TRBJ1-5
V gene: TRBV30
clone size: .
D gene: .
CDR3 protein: CKTGKPYQPQHF
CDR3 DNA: TGCAAAACGGGGAAGCCCTATCAGCCCCAGCATTTT

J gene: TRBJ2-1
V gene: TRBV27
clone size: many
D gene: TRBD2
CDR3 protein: CASSSASGSLPDEQFF
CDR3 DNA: TGTGCCAGCAGTTCGGCTAGCGGGAGTCTTCCCGATGAGCAGTTCTTC

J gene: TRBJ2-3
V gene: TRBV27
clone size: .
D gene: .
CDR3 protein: CASWGVRGPRLPATDTQYF
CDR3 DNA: TGTGCCAGCTGGGGCGTCAGGGGACCCCGGTTGCCCGCCACAGATACGCAGTATTTT

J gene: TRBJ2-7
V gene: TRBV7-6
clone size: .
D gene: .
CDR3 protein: CASSQIGDEQYF
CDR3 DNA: TGTGCCAGCAGCCAGATCGGGGACGAGCAGTACTTC

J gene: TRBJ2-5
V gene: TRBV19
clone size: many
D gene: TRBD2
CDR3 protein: CASSVWTSGQETQYF
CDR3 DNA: TGTGCCAGTAGTGTCTGGACTAGCGGTCAAGAGACCCAGTACTTC

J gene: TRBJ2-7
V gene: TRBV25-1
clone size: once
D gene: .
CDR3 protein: CASSVREPWYF
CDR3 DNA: TGTGCCAGCAGTGTCAGGGAGCCCTGGTACTTC

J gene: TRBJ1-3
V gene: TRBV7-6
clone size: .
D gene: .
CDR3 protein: CASSSQAGGGSGNTIYF
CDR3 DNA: TGTGCCAGCAGCTCCCAGGCAGGCGGTGGCTCTGGAAACACCATATATTTT

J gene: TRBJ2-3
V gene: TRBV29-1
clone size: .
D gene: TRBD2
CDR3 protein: CSGGRSQGGDTQYF
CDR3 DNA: TGCAGCGGCGGGAGGTCCCAGGGCGGAGATACGCAGTATTTT

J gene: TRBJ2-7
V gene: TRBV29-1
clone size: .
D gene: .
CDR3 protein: CSVAEGSTYEQYF
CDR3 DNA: TGCAGCGTTGCGGAGGGGTCAACCTACGAGCAGTACTTC

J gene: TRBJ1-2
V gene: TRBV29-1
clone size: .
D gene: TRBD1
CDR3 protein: CSVLKIGTGQGYTF
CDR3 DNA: TGCAGCGTTCTTAAAATAGGGACAGGACAAGGCTACACCTTC

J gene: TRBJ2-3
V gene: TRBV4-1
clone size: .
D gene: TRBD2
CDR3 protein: CASSRAGTGRADTQYF
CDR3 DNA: TGCGCCAGCAGCCGCGCGGGGACCGGGAGGGCAGATACGCAGTATTTT

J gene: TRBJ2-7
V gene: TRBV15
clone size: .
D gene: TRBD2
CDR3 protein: CATSRDPSGNYEQYF
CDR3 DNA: TGTGCCACCAGCAGAGACCCCAGCGGGAACTACGAGCAGTACTTC

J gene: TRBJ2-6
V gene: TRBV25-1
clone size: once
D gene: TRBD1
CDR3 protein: CASSERGDRGSGANVLTF
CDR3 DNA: TGTGCCAGCAGTGAAAGAGGGGACAGGGGATCTGGGGCCAACGTCCTGACTTTC

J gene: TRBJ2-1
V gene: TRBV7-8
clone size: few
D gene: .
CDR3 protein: CASSLSDEQFF
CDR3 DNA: TGTGCCAGCAGCTTGAGTGATGAGCAGTTCTTC

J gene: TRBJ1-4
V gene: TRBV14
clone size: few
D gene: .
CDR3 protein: CASSPAGGVPGEKLFF
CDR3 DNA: TGTGCCAGCAGCCCGGCCGGAGGGGTTCCAGGGGAAAAACTGTTTTTT

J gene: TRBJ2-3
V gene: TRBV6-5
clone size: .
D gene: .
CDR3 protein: CASDPSEDGGTAQYF
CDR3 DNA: TGTGCCAGTGATCCTTCCGAGGACGGCGGCACTGCGCAGTATTTT

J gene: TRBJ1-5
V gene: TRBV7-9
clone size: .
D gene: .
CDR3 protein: CASTSGTAPNQPQHF
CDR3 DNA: TGTGCCAGCACCTCGGGTACAGCGCCCAATCAGCCCCAGCATTTT

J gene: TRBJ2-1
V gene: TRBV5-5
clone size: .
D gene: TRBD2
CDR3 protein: CASRDLAGVQFF
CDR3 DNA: TGTGCCAGCAGGGACCTAGCGGGAGTGCAGTTCTTC

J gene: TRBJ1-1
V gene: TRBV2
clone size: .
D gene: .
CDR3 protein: CASSLFPGTEAFF
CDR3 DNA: TGTGCCAGCAGCTTATTTCCCGGGACCGAAGCTTTCTTT

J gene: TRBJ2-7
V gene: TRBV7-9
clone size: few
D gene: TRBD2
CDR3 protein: CASSDLTSGSDYHEQYF
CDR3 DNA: TGTGCCAGCAGCGACCTTACTAGCGGGAGTGATTACCACGAGCAGTACTTC

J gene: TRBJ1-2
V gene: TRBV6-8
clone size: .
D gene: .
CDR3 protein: CASSSLGGGADGYTF
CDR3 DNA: TGTGCCAGCAGTTCCCTAGGCGGGGGCGCCGATGGCTACACCTTC

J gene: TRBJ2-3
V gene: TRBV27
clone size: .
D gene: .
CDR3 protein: CASSLISEDTQYF
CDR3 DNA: TGTGCCAGCAGTTTAATCTCGGAGGATACGCAGTATTTT

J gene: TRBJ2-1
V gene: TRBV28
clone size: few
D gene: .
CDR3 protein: CASTEGINSYNEQFF
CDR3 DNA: TGTGCCAGCACCGAGGGGATTAACTCCTACAATGAGCAGTTCTTC

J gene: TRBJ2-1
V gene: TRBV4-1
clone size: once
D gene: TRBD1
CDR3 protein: CASSHGQGAGNEQFF
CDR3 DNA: TGCGCCAGCAGCCACGGACAGGGGGCGGGGAATGAGCAGTTCTTC

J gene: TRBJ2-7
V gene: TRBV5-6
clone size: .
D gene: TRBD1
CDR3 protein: CASSQDRVHYEQYF
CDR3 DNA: TGTGCCAGCAGCCAGGACAGGGTACACTACGAGCAGTACTTC

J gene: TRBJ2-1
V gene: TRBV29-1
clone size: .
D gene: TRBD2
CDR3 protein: CSAEGTSGPSSSYNEQFF
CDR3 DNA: TGCAGCGCTGAAGGGACTAGCGGGCCCTCTAGCTCCTACAATGAGCAGTTCTTC

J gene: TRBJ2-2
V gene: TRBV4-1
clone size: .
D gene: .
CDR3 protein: CASSPAPLGGRNTGELFF
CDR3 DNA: TGCGCCAGCAGCCCCGCCCCTTTGGGAGGTCGGAACACCGGGGAGCTGTTTTTT

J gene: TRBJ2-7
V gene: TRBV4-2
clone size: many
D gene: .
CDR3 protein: CASSSLDYEQYF
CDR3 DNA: TGTGCCAGCAGCTCGCTGGACTACGAGCAGTACTTC

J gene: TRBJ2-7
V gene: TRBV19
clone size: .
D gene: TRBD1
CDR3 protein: CASSIGGQGFYEQYF
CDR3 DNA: TGTGCCAGTAGTATAGGGGGACAGGGCTTCTACGAGCAGTACTTC

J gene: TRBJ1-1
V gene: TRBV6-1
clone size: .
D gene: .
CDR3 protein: CASSATSGVGNTEAFF
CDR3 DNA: TGTGCCAGCAGTGCAACATCAGGGGTGGGGAACACTGAAGCTTTCTTT

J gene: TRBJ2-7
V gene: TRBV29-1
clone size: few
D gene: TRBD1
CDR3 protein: CSVVRDRDFYEQYF
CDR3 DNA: TGCAGCGTTGTCAGGGACAGGGACTTCTACGAGCAGTACTTC

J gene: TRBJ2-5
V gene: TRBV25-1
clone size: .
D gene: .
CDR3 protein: CASSEQGHRETQYF
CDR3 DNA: TGTGCCAGCAGTGAGCAGGGACATCGGGAGACCCAGTACTTC

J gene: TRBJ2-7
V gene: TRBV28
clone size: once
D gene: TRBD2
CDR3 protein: CASTYSGTSIYEQYF
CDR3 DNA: TGTGCCAGCACCTATTCGGGGACTAGCATTTACGAGCAGTACTTC

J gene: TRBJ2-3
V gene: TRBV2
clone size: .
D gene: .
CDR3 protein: CASRAGLSAHTDTQYF
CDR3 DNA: TGTGCCAGCAGAGCGGGTCTATCTGCGCACACAGATACGCAGTATTTT

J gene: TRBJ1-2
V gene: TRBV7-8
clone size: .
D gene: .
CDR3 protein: CASSRATRRPVGYTF
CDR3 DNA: TGTGCCAGCAGCCGAGCGACTAGGAGGCCCGTGGGCTACACCTTC

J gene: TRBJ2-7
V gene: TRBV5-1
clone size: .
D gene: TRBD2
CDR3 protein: CASSWTSGSYEQYF
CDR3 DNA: TGCGCCAGCAGCTGGACTAGCGGGAGTTACGAGCAGTACTTC

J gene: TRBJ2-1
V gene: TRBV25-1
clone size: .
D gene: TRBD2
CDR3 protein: CASSDRLAGGPEQFF
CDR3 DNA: TGTGCCAGCAGTGACCGACTAGCGGGAGGCCCCGAGCAGTTCTTC

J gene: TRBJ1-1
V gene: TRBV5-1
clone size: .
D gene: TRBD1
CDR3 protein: CASSLVSRGTEAFF
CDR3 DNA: TGCGCCAGCAGCTTGGTTTCCAGGGGGACTGAAGCTTTCTTT

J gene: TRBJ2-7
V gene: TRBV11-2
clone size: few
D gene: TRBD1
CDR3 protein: CASRVQGDSYEQYF
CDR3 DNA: TGTGCCAGCAGAGTACAGGGGGACTCCTACGAGCAGTACTTC

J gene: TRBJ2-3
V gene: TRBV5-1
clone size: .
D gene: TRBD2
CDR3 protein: CASSNLAGGSTDTQYF
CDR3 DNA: TGCGCCAGCAGTAACCTGGCGGGAGGAAGCACAGATACGCAGTATTTT

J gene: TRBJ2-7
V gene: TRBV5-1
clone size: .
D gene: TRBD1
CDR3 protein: CASSQRGQGALNEQYF
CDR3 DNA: TGCGCCAGCAGCCAACGCGGACAGGGGGCGCTCAACGAGCAGTACTTC

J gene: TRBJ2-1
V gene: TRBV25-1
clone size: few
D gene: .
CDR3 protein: CASSEGGDNEQFF
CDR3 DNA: TGTGCCAGCAGTGAGGGCGGTGACAATGAGCAGTTCTTC

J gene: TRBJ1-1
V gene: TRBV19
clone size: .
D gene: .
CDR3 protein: CASSMRGNTEAFF
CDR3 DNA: TGTGCCAGTAGTATGAGAGGGAACACTGAAGCTTTCTTT

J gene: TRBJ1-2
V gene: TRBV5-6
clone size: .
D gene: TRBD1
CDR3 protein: CASSEGTGGHYGYTF
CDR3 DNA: TGTGCCAGCAGCGAGGGGACAGGGGGGCACTATGGCTACACCTTC

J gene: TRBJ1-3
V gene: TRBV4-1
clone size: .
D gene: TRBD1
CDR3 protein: CASSQGGTGGIRNTIYF
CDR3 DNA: TGCGCCAGCAGCCAAGGGGGGACAGGGGGCATTAGAAACACCATATATTTT

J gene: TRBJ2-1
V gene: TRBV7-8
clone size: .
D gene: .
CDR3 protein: CASSSFGYEQFF
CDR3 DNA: TGTGCCAGCAGTTCCTTTGGGTATGAGCAGTTCTTC

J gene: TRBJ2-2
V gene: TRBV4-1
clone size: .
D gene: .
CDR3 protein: CASSQHELGFNTGELFF
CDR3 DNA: TGCGCCAGCAGCCAACATGAACTAGGTTTCAACACCGGGGAGCTGTTTTTT

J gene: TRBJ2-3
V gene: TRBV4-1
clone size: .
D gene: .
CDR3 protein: CASSQGRGHGPLTDTQYF
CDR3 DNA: TGCGCCAGCAGCCAAGGTCGCGGACACGGCCCCCTCACAGATACGCAGTATTTT

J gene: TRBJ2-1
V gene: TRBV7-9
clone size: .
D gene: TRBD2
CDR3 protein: CASSLSLAGGNEQFF
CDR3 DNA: TGTGCCAGCAGCTTAAGTCTAGCGGGGGGAAATGAGCAGTTCTTC